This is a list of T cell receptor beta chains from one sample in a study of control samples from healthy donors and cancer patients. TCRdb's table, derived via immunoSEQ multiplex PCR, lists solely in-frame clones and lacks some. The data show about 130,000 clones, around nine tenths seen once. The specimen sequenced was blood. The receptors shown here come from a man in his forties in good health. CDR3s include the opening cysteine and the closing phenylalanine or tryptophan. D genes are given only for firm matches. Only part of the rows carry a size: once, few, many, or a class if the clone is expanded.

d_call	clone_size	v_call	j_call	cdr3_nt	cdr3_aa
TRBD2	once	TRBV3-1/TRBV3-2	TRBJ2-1	TGTGCCAGCAGCCAAGTCACGGGGGGATACTCCTACAATGAGCAGTTCTTC	CASSQVTGGYSYNEQFF
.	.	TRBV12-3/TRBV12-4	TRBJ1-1	TGTGCCAGCAGTTTCCCGAACACTGAAGCTTTCTTT	CASSFPNTEAFF
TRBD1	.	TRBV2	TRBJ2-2	TGTGCCAGCAGTGGGGATAAGGACAGGGCGGGCACCGGGGAGCTGTTTTTT	CASSGDKDRAGTGELFF
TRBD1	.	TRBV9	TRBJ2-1	TGTGCCAGCAGCGCTGACAGGGCGTCCTACAATGAGCAGTTCTTC	CASSADRASYNEQFF
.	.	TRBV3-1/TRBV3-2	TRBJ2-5	TGTGCCAGCAGCCAAGCCTCTGGTAAGAGAGCGCCCCAGTACTTC	CASSQASGKRAPQYF
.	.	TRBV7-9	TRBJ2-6	TGTGCCAGCAGCTTAGGAGGGGGTTCCGGGGCCAACGTCCTGACTTTC	CASSLGGGSGANVLTF
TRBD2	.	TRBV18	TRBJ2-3	TGTGCCAGCTCAGCGCCGGGACTAGCGGGGGGCACAGATACGCAGTATTTT	CASSAPGLAGGTDTQYF
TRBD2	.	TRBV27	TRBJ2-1	TGTGCCAGCAGGGAGCGGGGATCCTACAATGAGCAGTTCTTC	CASRERGSYNEQFF
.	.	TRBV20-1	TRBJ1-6	TGCAGCGCTAATGAAGACTATAATTCACCCCTCCACTTT	CSANEDYNSPLHF
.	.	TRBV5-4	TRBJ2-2	TGTGCCAGCAGCTTCCGGGATTACACCGGGGAGCTGTTTTTT	CASSFRDYTGELFF
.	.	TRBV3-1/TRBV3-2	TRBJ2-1	TGTGCCAGCAGTCCCCAGACCCGTGAGCAGTTCTTC	CASSPQTREQFF